The table lists the clone carrying this T cell receptor beta chain with a count of one. The sample originates from a study of cytomegalovirus exposure and HLA in healthy donors. Sequenced by immunoSEQ multiplex PCR; TCRdb stores in-frame clones only, minus some. The sample contains 150,000 to 200,000 clones, approximately 78% of which appear only once. Germline loops: CDR1 LNHDA, CDR2 SQIVND (reference sequence). V was clipped by 5 bases and J by 0 bases, with 14 bases between them. The CDR3 has 16 amino acids. The source of this sequence is a woman in her twenties or thirties in good health and CMV-seronegative. The chain recombines TRBV19 with TRBJ2-1; D possibly corresponds to TRBD1 (6 bases). The material sequenced was PBMCs. For the CDR3, the DNA is TGTGCCAGTAGTGGTTTTGGACAGAGCTCCTACAATGAGCAGTTCTTC. Translation gives CASSGFGQSSYNEQFF.